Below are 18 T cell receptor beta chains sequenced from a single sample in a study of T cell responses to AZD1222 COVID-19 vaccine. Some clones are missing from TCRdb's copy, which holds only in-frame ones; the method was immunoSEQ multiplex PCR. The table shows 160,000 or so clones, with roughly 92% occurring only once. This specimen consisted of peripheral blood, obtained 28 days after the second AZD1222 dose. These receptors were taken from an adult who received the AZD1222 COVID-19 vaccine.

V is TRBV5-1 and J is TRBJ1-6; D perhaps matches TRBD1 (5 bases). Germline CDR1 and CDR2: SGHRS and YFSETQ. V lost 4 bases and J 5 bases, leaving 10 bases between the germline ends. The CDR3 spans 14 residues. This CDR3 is CASSGGRNNSPLHF. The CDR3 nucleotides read TGCGCCAGCAGCGGGGGGAGGAATAATTCACCCCTCCACTTT.

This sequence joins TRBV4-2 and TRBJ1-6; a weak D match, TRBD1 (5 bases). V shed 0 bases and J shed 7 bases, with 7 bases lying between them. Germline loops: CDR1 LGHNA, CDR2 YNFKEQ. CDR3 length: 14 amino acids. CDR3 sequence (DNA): TGTGCCAGCAGCCAAGATGGGGGGAATTCACCCCTCCACTTT. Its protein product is CASSQDGGNSPLHF.

Here the CDR3 reads CASRSPPSVEFF. The DNA of the CDR3 is TGTGCCAGCAGGTCCCCCCCTTCGGTAGAGTTCTTC. The rearrangement joins TRBV6-5 to TRBJ2-1; D is unresolved. This CDR3 has 12 residues. In germline, CDR1 is MNHEY, CDR2 SVGAGI. V was cut by 6 bases and J by 14 bases, with 17 bases left in between.

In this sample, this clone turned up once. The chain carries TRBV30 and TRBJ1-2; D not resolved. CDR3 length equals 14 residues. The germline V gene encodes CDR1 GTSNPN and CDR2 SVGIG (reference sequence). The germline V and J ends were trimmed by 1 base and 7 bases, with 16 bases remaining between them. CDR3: CAWSAGVALFGYTF. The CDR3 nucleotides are TGTGCCTGGAGTGCGGGTGTGGCCCTTTTTGGCTACACCTTC.

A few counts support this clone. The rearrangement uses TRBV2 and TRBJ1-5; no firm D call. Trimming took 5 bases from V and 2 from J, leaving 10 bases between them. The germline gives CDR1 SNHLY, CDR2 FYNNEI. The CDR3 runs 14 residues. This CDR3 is CASSSDRGNQPQHF. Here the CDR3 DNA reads TGTGCCAGCAGTTCAGACCGAGGCAATCAGCCCCAGCATTTT. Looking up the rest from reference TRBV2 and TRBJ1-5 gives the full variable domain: EPEVTQTPSHQVTQMGQEVILRCVPISNHLYFYWYRQILGQKVEFLVSFYNNEISEKSEIFDDQFSVERPDGSNFTLKIRSTKLEDSAMYFCASSSDRGNQPQHFGDGTRLSIL.

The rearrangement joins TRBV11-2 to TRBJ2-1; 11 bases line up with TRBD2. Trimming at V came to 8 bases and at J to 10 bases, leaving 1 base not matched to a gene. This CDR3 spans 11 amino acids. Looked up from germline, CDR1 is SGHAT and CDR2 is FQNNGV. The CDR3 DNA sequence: TGTGCCAGCGGACTAGCGGGCGAGCAGTTCTTC. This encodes CASGLAGEQFF.

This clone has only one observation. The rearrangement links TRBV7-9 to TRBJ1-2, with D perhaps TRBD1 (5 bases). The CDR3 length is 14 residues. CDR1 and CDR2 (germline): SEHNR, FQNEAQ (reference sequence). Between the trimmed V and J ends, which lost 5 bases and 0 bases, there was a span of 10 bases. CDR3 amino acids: CASSTTTANYGYTF. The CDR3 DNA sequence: TGTGCCAGCAGCACCACGACAGCTAACTATGGCTACACCTTC.

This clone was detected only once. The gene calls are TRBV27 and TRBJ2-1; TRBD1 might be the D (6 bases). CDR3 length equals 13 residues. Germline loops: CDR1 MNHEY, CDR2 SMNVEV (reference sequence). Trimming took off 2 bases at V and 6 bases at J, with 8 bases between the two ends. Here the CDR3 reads CASSLIGGNEQFF. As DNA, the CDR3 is TGTGCCAGCAGTTTAATAGGGGGCAATGAGCAGTTCTTC.

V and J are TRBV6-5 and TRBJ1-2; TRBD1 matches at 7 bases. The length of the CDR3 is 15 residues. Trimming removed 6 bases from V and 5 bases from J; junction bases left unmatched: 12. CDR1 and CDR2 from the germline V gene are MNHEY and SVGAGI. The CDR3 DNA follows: TGTGCCAGCAGCCGCCTCGGAGGGACAGATTATGGCTACACCTTC. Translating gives CASSRLGGTDYGYTF.

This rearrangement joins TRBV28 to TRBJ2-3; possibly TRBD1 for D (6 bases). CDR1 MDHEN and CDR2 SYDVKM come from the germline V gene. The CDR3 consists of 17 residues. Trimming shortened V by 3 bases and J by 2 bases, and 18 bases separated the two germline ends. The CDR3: CASSFVQGTWDTDTQYF. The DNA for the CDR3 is TGTGCCAGCAGTTTTGTACAGGGTACTTGGGACACAGATACGCAGTATTTT.

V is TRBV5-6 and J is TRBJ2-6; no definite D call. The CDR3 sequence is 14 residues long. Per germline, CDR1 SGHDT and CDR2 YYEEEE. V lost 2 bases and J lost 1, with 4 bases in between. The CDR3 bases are TGTGCCAGCAGCTTCCGGTCTGGGGCCAACGTCCTGACTTTC. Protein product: CASSFRSGANVLTF.

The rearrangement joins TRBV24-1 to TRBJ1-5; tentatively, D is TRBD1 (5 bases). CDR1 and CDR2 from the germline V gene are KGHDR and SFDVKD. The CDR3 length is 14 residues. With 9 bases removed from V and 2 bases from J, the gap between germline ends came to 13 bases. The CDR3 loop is CATGEGDGNQPQHF. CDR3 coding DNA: TGTGCCACCGGCGAAGGGGATGGCAATCAGCCCCAGCATTTT.

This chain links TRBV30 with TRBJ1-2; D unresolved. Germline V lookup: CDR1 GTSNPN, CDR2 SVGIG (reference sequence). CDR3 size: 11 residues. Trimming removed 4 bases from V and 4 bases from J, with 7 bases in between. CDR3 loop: CAWTASYGYTF. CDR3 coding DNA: TGTGCCTGGACAGCAAGCTATGGCTACACCTTC.

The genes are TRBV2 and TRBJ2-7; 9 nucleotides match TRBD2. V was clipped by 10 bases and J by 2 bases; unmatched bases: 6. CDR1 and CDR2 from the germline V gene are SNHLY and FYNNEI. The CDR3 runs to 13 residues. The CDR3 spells CATGTSRTYEQYF. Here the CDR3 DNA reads TGTGCCACCGGGACTAGCCGAACCTACGAGCAGTACTTC. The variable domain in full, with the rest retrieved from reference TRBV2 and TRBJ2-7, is EPEVTQTPSHQVTQMGQEVILRCVPISNHLYFYWYRQILGQKVEFLVSFYNNEISEKSEIFDDQFSVERPDGSNFTLKIRSTKLEDSAMYFCATGTSRTYEQYFGPGTRLTVT.

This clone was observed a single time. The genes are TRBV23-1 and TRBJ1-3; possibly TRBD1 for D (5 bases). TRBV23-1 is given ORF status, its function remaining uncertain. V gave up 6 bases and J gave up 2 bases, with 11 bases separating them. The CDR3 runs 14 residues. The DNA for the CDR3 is TGCGCCAGCAGGAGCGGGACTCCTGGAAACACCATATATTTT. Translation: CASRSGTPGNTIYF.

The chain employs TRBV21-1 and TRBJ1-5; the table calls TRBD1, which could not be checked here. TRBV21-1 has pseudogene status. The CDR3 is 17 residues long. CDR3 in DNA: TGTGCCAGCAGCAAAGGAAGAAGGGCAGGGGACGATCAGCCCCAGCATTTT. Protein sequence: CASSKGRRAGDDQPQHF.

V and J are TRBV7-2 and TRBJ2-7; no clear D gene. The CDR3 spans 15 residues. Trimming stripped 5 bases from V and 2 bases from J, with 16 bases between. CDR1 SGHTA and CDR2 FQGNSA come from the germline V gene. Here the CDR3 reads CASSQFVGPTYEQYF. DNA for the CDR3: TGTGCCAGCAGCCAATTCGTTGGACCCACCTACGAGCAGTACTTC. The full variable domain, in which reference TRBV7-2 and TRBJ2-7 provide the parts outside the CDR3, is GAGVSQSPSNKVTEKGKDVELRCDPISGHTALYWYRQSLGQGLEFLIYFQGNSAPDKSGLPSDRFSAERTGGSVSTLTIQRTQQEDSAVYLCASSQFVGPTYEQYFGPGTRLTVT.

The CDR3 region has the DNA TGTGCCAGCAGTAAGGACAGGGCAAACACTGAAGCTTTCTTT. Protein product: CASSKDRANTEAFF. The chain joins TRBV2 to TRBJ1-1; 8 bases agree with TRBD1. V dropped 5 bases and J dropped 2; count of bases not matched to a gene: 4. The germline V gene has CDR1 SNHLY and CDR2 FYNNEI. The CDR3 length is 14 residues. The full variable domain, its missing parts supplied by reference TRBV2 and TRBJ1-1, is EPEVTQTPSHQVTQMGQEVILRCVPISNHLYFYWYRQILGQKVEFLVSFYNNEISEKSEIFDDQFSVERPDGSNFTLKIRSTKLEDSAMYFCASSKDRANTEAFFGQGTRLTVV.